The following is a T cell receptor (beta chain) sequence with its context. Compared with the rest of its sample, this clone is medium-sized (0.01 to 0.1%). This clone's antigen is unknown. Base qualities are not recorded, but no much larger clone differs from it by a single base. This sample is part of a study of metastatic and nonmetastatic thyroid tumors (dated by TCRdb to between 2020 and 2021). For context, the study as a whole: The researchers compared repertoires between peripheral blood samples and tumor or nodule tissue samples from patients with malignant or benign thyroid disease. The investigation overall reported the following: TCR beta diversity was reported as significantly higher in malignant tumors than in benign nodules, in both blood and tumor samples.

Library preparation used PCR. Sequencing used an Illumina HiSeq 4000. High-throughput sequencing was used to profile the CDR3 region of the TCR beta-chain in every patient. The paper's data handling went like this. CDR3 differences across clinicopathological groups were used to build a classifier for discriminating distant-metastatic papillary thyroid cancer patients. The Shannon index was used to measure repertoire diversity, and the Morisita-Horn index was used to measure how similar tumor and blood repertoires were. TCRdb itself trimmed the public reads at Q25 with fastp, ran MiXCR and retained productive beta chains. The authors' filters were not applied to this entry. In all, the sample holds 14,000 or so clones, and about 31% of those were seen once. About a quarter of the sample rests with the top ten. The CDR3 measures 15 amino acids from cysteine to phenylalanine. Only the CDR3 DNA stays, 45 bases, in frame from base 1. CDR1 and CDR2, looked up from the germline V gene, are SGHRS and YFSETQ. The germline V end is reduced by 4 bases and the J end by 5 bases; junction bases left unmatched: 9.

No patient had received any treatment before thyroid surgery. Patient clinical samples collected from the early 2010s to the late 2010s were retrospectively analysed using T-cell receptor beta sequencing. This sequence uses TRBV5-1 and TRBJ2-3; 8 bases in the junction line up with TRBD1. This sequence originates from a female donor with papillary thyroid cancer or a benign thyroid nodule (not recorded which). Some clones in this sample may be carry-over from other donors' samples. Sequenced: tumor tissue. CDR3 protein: CASSTGTGGGDTQYF. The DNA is TGCGCCAGCAGCACAGGGACAGGCGGCGGAGATACGCAGTATTTT.